One and the same sample provided the 14 T cell receptor beta chains below, sequenced in a study of CD8 T cells in Susac syndrome. A quantity of about 0.5 to 1 ug RNA underwent reverse transcription using random hexamers. TCRdb itself ran the immunoSEQ multiplex PCR reads through MiXCR, one entry per CDR3 protein. The sample yields about 240,000 distinct CDR3 sequences, less than 96% seen once. Sample: CD4+ T cells from PBMCs. The receptors were sampled from a human donor with Susac syndrome.

This clonotype was picked up a small number of times. The chain employs TRBV7-9 and TRBJ2-5; D unresolved. The V end was cut by 3 bases, the J end by 3 bases, with 8 bases between. CDR1 and CDR2 from the germline V gene are SEHNR and FQNEAQ (reference sequence). CDR3 length: 13 amino acids. The DNA of the CDR3 is TGTGCCAGCAGCTTGGGGTGGAAAGAGACCCAGTACTTC. Its translation is CASSLGWKETQYF.

The chain joins TRBV18 to TRBJ1-3, with D unresolved. The CDR3 sequence is 14 residues long. V was shortened by 0 bases and J by 4 bases, with 7 bases between the two germline ends. Looked up from germline, CDR1 is KGHSH and CDR2 is LQKENI. CDR3 bases: TGTGCCAGCTCACCACCGAACAGAGGAAACACCATATATTTT. Amino acid sequence: CASSPPNRGNTIYF.

This rearrangement joins TRBV29-1 to TRBJ2-5, with a weak D call TRBD2 (6 bases). The CDR3 loop spans 15 amino acids. The V end lost 6 bases, the J end lost 7 bases, and 24 bases lay between the germline ends. Germline V gives CDR1 SQVTM, CDR2 ANQGSEA. CDR3 DNA sequence: TGCAGCGTCGCCGGGCGTGGGACGGGGGTGAGGACCCAGTACTTC. Amino acids: CSVAGRGTGVRTQYF.

This chain uses TRBV29-1 with TRBJ1-4, with 7 bases identical to TRBD1. Per the germline V gene, CDR1 is SQVTM and CDR2 is ANQGSEA. The CDR3 is 13 residues long. J was trimmed by 5 bases and V by 6 bases; bases with no gene match: 6. In nucleotides, the CDR3 is TGCAGCGTCGTGGGACAGTGGAATGAAAAACTGTTTTTT. It specifies CSVVGQWNEKLFF. Full variable domain (outside the CDR3, taken from reference TRBV29-1 and TRBJ1-4): SAVISQKPSRDICQRGTSLTIQCQVDSQVTMMFWYRQQPGQSLTLIATANQGSEATYESGFVIDKFPISRPNLTFSTLTVSNMSPEDSSIYLCSVVGQWNEKLFFGSGTQLSVL.

The V and J genes are TRBV18 and TRBJ1-1, with D uncertain. CDR3 length: 12 amino acids. V was shortened by 3 bases and J by 6 bases, with 8 bases between the two germline ends. CDR1 and CDR2 (germline): KGHSH, LQKENI. CDR3 in amino acids: CASSPQSPEAFF. For the CDR3, the DNA is TGTGCCAGCTCACCCCAGTCTCCTGAAGCTTTCTTT. Combining the CDR3 with reference TRBV18 and TRBJ1-1 gives the whole variable domain NAGVMQNPRHLVRRRGQEARLRCSPMKGHSHVYWYRQLPEEGLKFMVYLQKENIIDESGMPKERFSAEFPKEGPSILRIQQVVRGDSAAYFCASSPQSPEAFFGQGTRLTVV.

As DNA, the CDR3 is TGTGCCAGCAGAGAGACACTGAGCTCCTACGAGCAGTACTTC. This translates into CASRETLSSYEQYF. The chain is built from TRBV6-5 and TRBJ2-7; D not resolved. The germline CDR1 and CDR2 sequences are MNHEY and SVGAGI. V was trimmed by 6 bases and J by 0 bases, leaving 12 bases between them. The CDR3 sequence is 14 residues long.

V usage is TRBV9 and J usage is TRBJ2-7; D tentatively fits TRBD1 or TRBD2 (5 bases each). Trimming took off 6 bases at V and 5 bases at J, with 21 bases between the two ends. Per the germline V gene, CDR1 is SGDLS and CDR2 is YYNGEE. The CDR3 spans 15 residues. The CDR3 sequence: CASTLGPGISHEQYF. CDR3 coding DNA: TGTGCCAGCACCCTGGGACCAGGGATCAGCCACGAGCAGTACTTC.

The chain joins TRBV4-1 to TRBJ2-1, with 7 bases aligning to TRBD2. The CDR3 has 16 amino acids. V gave up 0 bases and J gave up 8 bases; unmatched junction bases: 10. The germline gives CDR1 MGHRA, CDR2 YSYEKL. Here the CDR3 reads CASSQEESGLVYEQFF. The CDR3 DNA reads as TGCGCCAGCAGCCAAGAAGAGTCCGGACTAGTCTATGAGCAGTTCTTC.

The chain carries TRBV18 and TRBJ2-2; TRBD2 might be the D (5 bases). V was shortened by 0 bases and J by 2 bases, with 22 bases between the two germline ends. CDR3 length equals 20 residues. Germline-derived CDR1 and CDR2 are KGHSH and LQKENI. CDR3 region: CASSPPGIRAFGINTGELFF. CDR3 DNA: TGTGCCAGCTCACCACCGGGAATCCGGGCTTTCGGGATTAACACCGGGGAGCTGTTTTTT.

The chain carries TRBV5-1 and TRBJ2-7; D unresolved. This CDR3 is built from 13 residues. From germline, CDR1 is SGHRS and CDR2 YFSETQ. V was shortened by 0 bases and J by 4 bases, with 8 bases between the two germline ends. DNA for the CDR3: TGCGCCAGCAGCTTGGGGCCTAGGTACGAGCAGTACTTC. It specifies CASSLGPRYEQYF.

V usage is TRBV5-1 and J usage is TRBJ2-1, with a possible D match to TRBD2 (6 bases). Germline lookup yields CDR1 SGHRS and CDR2 YFSETQ. V was trimmed by 4 bases and J by 4 bases, leaving 15 bases between them. There are 15 residues in the CDR3. The CDR3 sequence is CASSLLVADYNEQFF. As DNA, the CDR3 is TGCGCCAGCAGCCTACTTGTAGCGGATTACAATGAGCAGTTCTTC.

The V and J genes are TRBV21-1 and TRBJ2-4; the D segment call TRBD1 is taken from the table without a DNA check. TRBV21-1 is a listed pseudogene. CDR3 length: 13 amino acids. The CDR3 DNA sequence: TGTGCCAGCAGCAAAGATTCCGGGACAGGGTCGTACTTC. It translates to CASSKDSGTGSYF.

This clonotype showed up just once. V and J are TRBV7-2 and TRBJ1-4; D remains ambiguous. V lost 5 bases, J lost 8 bases, and 9 bases lay in between. CDR1 and CDR2 (germline): SGHTA, FQGNSA. The CDR3 consists of 12 residues. The CDR3 coding sequence is TGTGCCAGCAGCCGCCGCGGAGAAAAACTGTTTTTT. Translated: CASSRRGEKLFF.

V gene TRBV14 combines with J gene TRBJ2-7, with D possibly matching TRBD1 (7 bases). In germline, CDR1 is SGHDN, CDR2 FVKESK. Trimming pared 4 bases from V and 0 bases from J, leaving 10 bases between. The CDR3 length is 14 residues. The CDR3: CASSRQGGSYEQYF. CDR3 nucleotide sequence: TGTGCCAGCAGCCGACAGGGAGGCTCCTACGAGCAGTACTTC.